The 7 T cell receptor beta chains below all came from one sample that was sequenced in a study of CD8 T cells in ankylosing spondylitis. TCRdb ran MiXCR on the 5' RACE reads and lists one entry per CDR3 protein. The table includes under 150,000 distinct CDR3 sequences, around 9% detected once. The sequencing sample was made of blood, either unsorted or a sorted T cell fraction (not recorded which). Every receptor here comes from a male donor with ankylosing spondylitis or in good health (not recorded which).

The chain employs TRBV5-1 and TRBJ2-7, with TRBD1 matching over 9 bases. V shed 4 bases, J shed 4 bases, and the junction held 9 bases outside the gene matches. Germline assignment: CDR1 SGHRS and CDR2 YFSETQ. This CDR3 region has 15 residues. The CDR3 DNA is TGCGCCAGCAGCCGGATACAGGGGGCTGGGTACGAGCAGTACTTC. The encoded protein is CASSRIQGAGYEQYF.

On this clonotype itself: This clone may be a read error of a much larger clone one base away. The J gene is TRBJ2-5, the V gene TRBV7-8; no reliable D call. Germline V gene lookup returns CDR1 SGHVS and CDR2 FQNEAQ. The CDR3 is 17 amino acids. V lost 1 base and J lost 7, with 22 bases in between. Written as DNA, the CDR3 is TGTGCCAGCAGCTTAGGGGCCGTAAGACAACGAGACGCGACCCAGTACTTC. Its translation is CASSLGAVRQRDATQYF.

The J gene is TRBJ2-5, the V gene TRBV12-3 or TRBV12-4; TRBD1 agrees at 9 bases. Trimming cost V 6 bases and J 4 bases; bases outside gene matches: 6. CDR3 length: 14 amino acids. CDR3 in amino acids: CASRLGQGPETQYF. The DNA for the CDR3 is TGTGCCAGCAGACTAGGACAGGGGCCAGAGACCCAGTACTTC.

This clonotype was recorded many times. The chain joins TRBV20-1 to TRBJ2-7, with TRBD2 as a possible D gene (6 bases). Deletions cut 6 bases from V and 3 bases from J, with 15 bases between. From germline, CDR1 is DFQATT and CDR2 SNEGSKA (reference sequence). The CDR3 sequence is 13 residues long. CDR3 loop: CSAHRDSHYEQYF. CDR3 sequence (DNA): TGCAGTGCGCACCGGGACTCACACTACGAGCAGTACTTC.

This clonotype was seen ten or more times. The chain couples TRBV20-1 to TRBJ2-5, with a weak D call TRBD2 (5 bases). V lost 0 bases and J lost 3, with 11 bases in between. CDR3 size: 14 residues. Germline V gene sequence: CDR1 DFQATT, CDR2 SNEGSKA (reference sequence). CDR3 amino acids: CSARDPPGKETQYF. The CDR3 DNA reads as TGCAGTGCTAGAGATCCCCCCGGGAAAGAGACCCAGTACTTC.

This clonotype showed up just a few times. The chain uses TRBV5-1 and TRBJ2-5; 8 bases agree with TRBD1. CDR1 and CDR2 from the germline V gene are SGHRS and YFSETQ. CDR3 length equals 15 residues. V gave up 0 bases and J gave up 1 base; unmatched junction bases: 2. The DNA of the CDR3 is TGCGCCAGCAGCTTGGGAGGACAGGGCCAAGAGACCCAGTACTTC. Encoded protein: CASSLGGQGQETQYF.

The V and J genes are TRBV2 and TRBJ2-7; 7 positions match TRBD2. The V gene end was trimmed by 0 bases and the J gene end by 2 bases; junction bases not matched to a gene: 10. Germline CDR1 is SNHLY and CDR2 is FYNNEI. The CDR3 extends over 17 amino acids. Written as DNA, the CDR3 is TGTGCCAGCAGTGAAGCGCTCTCTGGGACTAAAGCCTACGAGCAGTACTTC. As protein: CASSEALSGTKAYEQYF.